One sample yielded the 14 T cell receptor beta chains listed below, sequenced in a study of T cells in Graves' hyperthyroidism and ophthalmopathy. Amplification yielded TCR beta CDR3 regions, with RNA transcripts as the source. First-round RT-PCR with HTBI primers amplified the TCR CDR3 region. TCRdb reprocessed the multiplex PCR reads via MiXCR and lists one record per CDR3 protein. The sample carries about 360,000 distinct CDR3 sequences, roughly 13% recorded once. Sequenced input: blood. These receptor sequences come from a woman younger than 35 with Graves' hyperthyroidism.

This clonotype has only a few counts. V and J are TRBV4-3 and TRBJ2-3; 7 bases agree with TRBD1. The germline V gene encodes CDR1 LGHNA and CDR2 YSLEER. The CDR3 length is 18 residues. V shed 0 bases, J shed 0 bases, and the junction held 9 bases outside the gene matches. CDR3 protein: CASSQDRRDSLSTDTQYF. The DNA of the CDR3 is TGCGCCAGCAGCCAAGATCGCCGGGACAGTTTAAGCACAGATACGCAGTATTTT.

The rearrangement links TRBV10-3 to TRBJ2-7; D possibly corresponds to TRBD1 (5 bases). Trimming cost V 6 bases and J 1 base, with 7 bases left between them. The CDR3 length is 12 residues. CDR1 and CDR2 from the germline V gene are ENHRY and SYGVKD. CDR3 loop: CAIRTDSYEQYF. The CDR3 DNA sequence: TGTGCCATCAGGACAGATTCCTACGAGCAGTACTTC.

This clonotype showed up many times. J is TRBJ2-1 and V is TRBV7-6; 7 bases are shared with TRBD1. Germline CDR1 SGHVS, CDR2 FNYEAQ. Trimming cost V 5 bases and J 9 bases; bases outside gene matches: 10. The CDR3 has 14 residues. CDR3: CASSARQGISEQFF. The CDR3 region has the DNA TGTGCCAGCAGCGCTCGACAGGGAATAAGTGAGCAGTTCTTC.

This clonotype was found a few times. The rearrangement joins TRBV4-1 to TRBJ2-4, with D unresolved. The CDR3 runs 14 residues. Germline lookup yields CDR1 MGHRA and CDR2 YSYEKL. Trimming removed 2 bases from V and 0 bases from J, with 5 bases in between. This CDR3 is CASSQNLAKNIQYF. The CDR3 DNA reads TGCGCCAGCAGCCAAAACCTAGCCAAAAACATTCAGTACTTC.

This clonotype showed up many times. The V call is TRBV30, the J call TRBJ2-7, with 8 bases matching TRBD1. V shed 1 base, J shed 3 bases, and the junction held 5 bases outside the gene matches. The germline CDR1 and CDR2 sequences are GTSNPN and SVGIG (reference sequence). The CDR3 is 14 residues long. CDR3 nucleotides: TGTGCCTGGAGTGAATTAGACAGGGGCTACGAGCAGTACTTC. This translates into CAWSELDRGYEQYF.

This clonotype occurred many times. The chain is built from TRBV20-1 and TRBJ2-7; D is unresolved. Germline CDR1 and CDR2: DFQATT and SNEGSKA (reference sequence). This CDR3 is 16 amino acids long. Trimming took 1 base from V and 4 from J, leaving 20 bases between them. The CDR3 reads CSARVDPTGTLYEQYF. The CDR3 DNA follows: TGCAGTGCTAGAGTCGACCCGACGGGTACACTTTACGAGCAGTACTTC.

The table lists this clonotype with many counts. The V and J genes are TRBV6-1 and TRBJ2-7; D call uncertain. Germline V CDR1 and CDR2: MNHNS, SASEGT. This CDR3 spans 15 amino acids. Trimming stripped 3 bases from V and 4 bases from J, with 16 bases between. The CDR3 nucleotides read TGTGCCAGCAGTGACCCTGCCCCCCCGTGGTACGAGCAGTACTTC. Translated, it gives CASSDPAPPWYEQYF.

This clonotype has a count of ten or more. The V gene is TRBV7-9, the J gene TRBJ2-2; 8 bases align to TRBD1. The CDR3 extends over 17 amino acids. The V gene end was trimmed by 6 bases and the J gene end by 1 base; junction bases not matched to a gene: 10. Looked up from germline, CDR1 is SEHNR and CDR2 is FQNEAQ (reference sequence). The CDR3 coding sequence is TGTGCCAGCAGTTGGCCCCAGGGGACAGGGAACACCGGGGAGCTGTTTTTT. This sequence encodes CASSWPQGTGNTGELFF.

The chain carries TRBV5-1 and TRBJ2-7, with 10 bases that match TRBD1. The CDR3 is made up of 15 amino acids. Per germline, CDR1 SGHRS and CDR2 YFSETQ. Unmatched junction bases numbered 2, after V lost 0 bases and J lost 2 bases. This chain's CDR3 is CASSLVGQGAYEQYF. In nucleotides, the CDR3 is TGCGCCAGCAGCTTGGTCGGACAGGGGGCCTACGAGCAGTACTTC.

This clonotype has only a few counts. CDR3 nucleotides: TGCGCCAGCAACGGGGGGGGCACCGGGGAGCTGTTTTTT. Its translation is CASNGGGTGELFF. The chain links TRBV4-1 to TRBJ2-2; the match to TRBD2 covers 8 bases. Germline-derived CDR1 and CDR2 are MGHRA and YSYEKL. The V gene end was trimmed by 7 bases and the J gene end by 4 bases; junction bases not matched to a gene: 2. CDR3 length: 13 residues.

This clonotype came up many times. The chain couples TRBV6-1 to TRBJ1-5; a possible D gene is TRBD1 (5 bases). The V end lost 7 bases, the J end lost 4 bases, and 11 bases lay between the germline ends. This CDR3 spans 13 amino acids. Looked up from germline, CDR1 is MNHNS and CDR2 is SASEGT. Written as DNA, the CDR3 is TGTGCCAGCAACCAGGGTGTTAATCAGCCCCAGCATTTT. Translation gives CASNQGVNQPQHF.

In its sample, this clonotype was seen a few times. The chain uses TRBV30 and TRBJ1-3; D unresolved. Germline values: CDR1 GTSNPN, CDR2 SVGIG (reference sequence). This CDR3 spans 13 amino acids. Trimming removed 5 bases from V and 11 bases from J, with 19 bases in between. This CDR3 reads CAWFTRPGGAIYF. In nucleotides, the CDR3 is TGTGCCTGGTTCACCCGGCCGGGCGGCGCCATATATTTT.

The sample holds a few counts of this clonotype. CDR3 nucleotides: TGTGCCACCGCTGGGACAGGGACGTTATCCTATAATTCACCCCTCCACTTT. Protein product: CATAGTGTLSYNSPLHF. The chain couples TRBV24-1 to TRBJ1-6; TRBD1 agrees at 9 bases. Trimming removed 9 bases from V and 1 base from J; junction bases left unmatched: 9. Germline V gives CDR1 KGHDR, CDR2 SFDVKD. The CDR3 is 17 amino acids.

This clonotype has at least ten counts. This chain links TRBV28 with TRBJ1-3, with D possibly matching TRBD1 (5 bases). V was cut by 11 bases and J by 4 bases, with 21 bases left in between. The CDR3 runs to 15 residues. From germline, CDR1 is MDHEN and CDR2 SYDVKM. This CDR3 is CAAGSWEGRGNTIYF. DNA for the CDR3: TGTGCCGCGGGATCATGGGAGGGACGGGGAAACACCATATATTTT.